This is a list of T cell receptor beta chains from one sample in a study of somatic mutations in cytotoxic T cells in rheumatoid arthritis. Sequencing used immunoSEQ multiplex PCR; TCRdb keeps in-frame clones, though not all of them. In the table there are fewer than 40,000 clones, 80% to 85% of which are singletons. The specimen sequenced was CD8+ T cells sorted from blood. These receptor sequences come from an adult with rheumatoid arthritis. CDR3s include the opening cysteine and the closing phenylalanine or tryptophan. D genes are given only for firm matches. Some rows mark clone size as missing; the rest say once, few, many or name a class of expanded clone.

NA TRBJ1-1 few TRBV30 TGTGCCTGGAACACGAACACTGAAGCTTTCTTT CAWNTNTEAFF
NA TRBJ2-7 once TRBV6-5 TGTGCCAGCCGGGGTAACGCTCCATCCTACGAGCAGTACTTC CASRGNAPSYEQYF
TRBD1 TRBJ2-7 once TRBV7-9 TGTGCCAGCAGCCCCGGGACAGCGAACGAGCAGTACTTC CASSPGTANEQYF
TRBD1 TRBJ1-4 few TRBV4-3 TGCGCCAGCAGCCAAGACACCCGGACAGGGTTGAAAAAACTGTTTTTT CASSQDTRTGLKKLFF
NA TRBJ2-7 NA TRBV5-5 TGTGCCAGCAGCTTCGGGTACGAGCAGTACTTC CASSFGYEQYF
TRBD2 TRBJ2-1 medium-sized TRBV6-4 TGTGCCAGCAGTGGGACTAGCGGGGGGTACAATGAGCAGTTCTTC CASSGTSGGYNEQFF
TRBD1 TRBJ1-2 NA TRBV7-9 TGTGCCAGCAGCTTAGCCTTGGACAGGGTGGGCTATGGCTACACCTTC CASSLALDRVGYGYTF
NA TRBJ1-4 NA TRBV6-5 TGTGCCAGCAGTTACTCAGGCAGGGGCAATGAAAAACTGTTTTTT CASSYSGRGNEKLFF
NA TRBJ2-2 NA TRBV2 TGTGCCAGCATAGGTACTAGCTTCACCGGGGAGCTGTTTTTT CASIGTSFTGELFF
NA TRBJ2-3 NA TRBV7-2 TGTGCCAGCAGCGCAAACGGGGGCGCAGATACGCAGTATTTT CASSANGGADTQYF
TRBD2 TRBJ2-1 NA TRBV11-2 TGTGCCAGCAGCCAGGGACTAGCGGAGGGAAGCTCCTACAATGAGCAGTTCTTC CASSQGLAEGSSYNEQFF
NA TRBJ1-1 NA TRBV7-2 TGTGCCAGCAGCGCCCCCCCTGAAGCTTTCTTT CASSAPPEAFF
TRBD1 TRBJ1-1 NA TRBV30 TGTGCCTGGAGTCCCCAAGCGCCCCACAGGGGGGCCAGACCCATGAACACTGAAGCTTTCTTT CAWSPQAPHRGARPMNTEAFF
TRBD2 TRBJ2-1 NA TRBV5-4 TGTGCCAGCAGCTTGGGGGAGGGCCTTTGGAATGAGCAGTTCTTC CASSLGEGLWNEQFF
NA TRBJ2-7 NA TRBV5-8 TGTGCCAGCAGCTTGAGGGAGAGCTACGAGCAGTACTTC CASSLRESYEQYF
TRBD1 TRBJ1-4 NA TRBV27 TGTGCCAGCAGGCCCGGACAGGGTCCGAATGAAAAACTGTTTTTT CASRPGQGPNEKLFF
NA TRBJ1-2 NA TRBV27 TGTGCCAGCAGTTTAGGTAGAGGCCGCGTCTATGGCTACACCTTC CASSLGRGRVYGYTF
TRBD2 TRBJ2-3 few TRBV6-1 TGTGCCAGCAGTGAAATAGCGGGAGCGACAGATACGCAGTATTTT CASSEIAGATDTQYF
NA TRBJ2-7 NA TRBV30 TGTGCCTGGAGTGTACTTGGGGTCTCCGAGCAGTACTTC CAWSVLGVSEQYF
NA TRBJ2-2 NA TRBV29-1 TGCAGCGCCCTAGGGGGAAACACCGGGGAGCTGTTTTTT CSALGGNTGELFF
NA TRBJ2-7 NA TRBV2 TGTGCCAGCGCCCCCACCCCCGGGGCAAGGGCCTACGAGCAGTACTTC CASAPTPGARAYEQYF
NA TRBJ2-7 NA TRBV13 TGTGCCAGCAGCGGCCCCCGCGCTTCCTACGAGCAGTACTTC CASSGPRASYEQYF
NA TRBJ1-4 NA TRBV4-1 TGCGCCAGCAGCCCGGACAGCGGGAATGAAAAACTGTTTTTT CASSPDSGNEKLFF
NA TRBJ2-1 NA TRBV5-1 TGCGCCAGCAGCTTGGGGACGGGCGAGAGCTCCTACAATGAGCAGTTCTTC CASSLGTGESSYNEQFF
NA TRBJ2-7 few TRBV19 TGTGCCAGTAGTATAGGGGGGGGCGGGTACGGCGAGCAGTACTTC CASSIGGGGYGEQYF
NA TRBJ2-3 NA TRBV7-3 TGTGCCAGCAGCTCAGCCGGACAAAACACAGATACGCAGTATTTT CASSSAGQNTDTQYF